The next 9 T cell receptor beta chains were all read from a single sample in a study of regulatory T cells in long-lasting Graves disease. Researchers made TCR beta libraries by using iRepertoire HTBI primers and running Arm-PCR on CDR3 regions. From the multiplex PCR reads, TCRdb called clonotypes with MiXCR, one entry per CDR3 protein. The sample yields roughly 400,000 distinct CDR3 sequences, roughly a fifth seen once. Time point specified: persistent/refractory GD, antithyroid drugs over 5 years with positive TRAb. PBMC RNA was the source of the TCR library. The specimen comprised peripheral blood mononuclear cells (PBMCs), sampled when the disease was refractory, from a patient treated with antithyroid drugs. These receptors were taken from a female donor with Graves disease.

J is TRBJ1-1 and V is TRBV20-1; D possibly corresponds to TRBD1 (6 bases). This CDR3 is 12 amino acids long. Germline V gives CDR1 DFQATT, CDR2 SNEGSKA (reference sequence). V was cut by 7 bases and J by 3 bases, with 12 bases left in between. CDR3 bases: TGCAGTGTGAGGGGGGGGCACACTGAAGCTTTCTTT. Protein product: CSVRGGHTEAFF.

J is TRBJ2-1 and V is TRBV11-2, with D tentatively TRBD2 (5 bases). Trimming shortened V by 1 base and J by 5 bases, and 9 bases separated the two germline ends. This CDR3 is 14 amino acids long. The V gene's germline CDR1 is SGHAT and CDR2 FQNNGV. The CDR3 DNA follows: TGTGCCAGCAGCTTAGCGGGAAAACACAATGAGCAGTTCTTC. Amino acid sequence: CASSLAGKHNEQFF. Full variable domain (missing parts from reference TRBV11-2 and TRBJ2-1): EAGVAQSPRYKIIEKRQSVAFWCNPISGHATLYWYQQILGQGPKLLIQFQNNGVVDDSQLPKDRFSAERLKGVDSTLKIQPAKLEDSAVYLCASSLAGKHNEQFFGPGTRLTVL.

This clonotype was recorded many times. The chain uses TRBV28 and TRBJ2-2, with no clear D. The CDR3 is 16 amino acids. From germline, CDR1 is MDHEN and CDR2 SYDVKM. V was shortened by 0 bases and J by 5 bases, with 13 bases between the two germline ends. CDR3 in amino acids: CASSLWKGGRTGELFF. The CDR3, as DNA: TGTGCCAGCAGTTTATGGAAGGGTGGTAGGACCGGGGAGCTGTTTTTT.

Ten or more counts support this clonotype. CDR3 coding DNA: TGTGCCAGCAGCTTATTGGCATACAATCAGCCCCAGCATTTT. Its translation is CASSLLAYNQPQHF. The chain uses TRBV7-2 and TRBJ1-5; the D is unclear. The length of the CDR3 is 14 residues. The V gene lost 2 bases and the J gene lost 3 bases, with 8 bases spanning the gap. Germline values: CDR1 SGHTA, CDR2 FQGNSA.

This clonotype has a handful of counts. The V call is TRBV5-1, the J call TRBJ2-2; 7 bases are shared with TRBD2. Unmatched junction bases numbered 5, after V lost 0 bases and J lost 6 bases. CDR1 is SGHRS, CDR2 YFSETQ, per germline. CDR3 length equals 15 residues. CDR3 DNA: TGCGCCAGCAGCTTGGGGACTAGAGGCGCCGGGGAGCTGTTTTTT. It specifies CASSLGTRGAGELFF.

This clonotype was detected a few times. The chain recombines TRBV29-1 with TRBJ2-7, with D unclear. The germline V and J ends were trimmed by 7 bases and 2 bases, with 15 bases remaining between them. The CDR3 spans 13 residues. Germline loops: CDR1 SQVTM, CDR2 ANQGSEA. Written as DNA, the CDR3 is TGCAGCGCCGTCGAAGTTGTTACCTACGAGCAGTACTTC. Translation: CSAVEVVTYEQYF.

The genes are TRBV7-6 and TRBJ2-5; no definite D call. V was pared by 4 bases and J by 4 bases, with 16 bases between. This CDR3 has 15 residues. Looked up from germline, CDR1 is SGHVS and CDR2 is FNYEAQ. The CDR3 loop reads CASSSANGRGETQYF. CDR3 in DNA: TGTGCCAGCAGCTCGGCGAATGGGCGTGGAGAGACCCAGTACTTC.

The chain combines TRBV11-1 with TRBJ2-3; 8 bases are a match to TRBD2. The CDR3 runs 16 residues. Germline CDR1 and CDR2: SGHAT and FQDESV (reference sequence). J lost 4 bases, V lost 4 bases, and 10 bases had no gene match. This chain's CDR3 is CASSSRGQAGADTQYF. The CDR3, as DNA: TGTGCCAGCAGCTCCCGAGGACAAGCGGGAGCAGATACGCAGTATTTT.

This clonotype has ten or more counts. The junction departs from germline at one end; a sequencing error may be responsible. This chain links TRBV12-3 or TRBV12-4 with TRBJ2-5, with 7 bases lining up with TRBD2. The CDR3 covers 14 residues. The CDR3 loop reads CASSLGGGGETQYF. The CDR3 coding sequence is TGTGCCAGCAGCTTAGGCGGGGGAGGAGAGACCCAGTACTTC.